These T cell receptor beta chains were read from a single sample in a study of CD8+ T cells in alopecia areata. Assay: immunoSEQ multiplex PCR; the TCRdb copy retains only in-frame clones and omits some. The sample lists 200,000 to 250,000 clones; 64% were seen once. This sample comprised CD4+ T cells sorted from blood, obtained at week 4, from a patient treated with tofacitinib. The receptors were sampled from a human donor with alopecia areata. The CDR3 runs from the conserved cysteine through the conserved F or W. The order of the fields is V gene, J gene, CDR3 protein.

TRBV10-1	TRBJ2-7	CASRNNEQYF
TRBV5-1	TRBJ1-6	CASSTNEDSPLHF
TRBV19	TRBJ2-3	CASSSGQTISTDTQYF
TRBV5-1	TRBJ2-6	CASSFYAGTSVSGANVLTF
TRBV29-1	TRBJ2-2	CSPRTGPNTGELFF
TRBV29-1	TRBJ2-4	CSVEVKGRGTKNIQYF
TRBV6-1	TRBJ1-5	CASSDRGQGLDAQHF
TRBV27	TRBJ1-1	CASSTITGGYTEAFF
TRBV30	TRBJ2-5	CAWSDWRGGETQYF
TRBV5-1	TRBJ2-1	CASSPSGGAVDEQFF
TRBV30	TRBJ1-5	CAWSGTSNQPQHF
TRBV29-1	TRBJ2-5	CSAASLLAGGRGETQYF
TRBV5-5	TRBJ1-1	CASSLAWVDTEAFF
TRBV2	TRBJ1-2	CASNQDFYGYTF
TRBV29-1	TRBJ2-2	CSAGGNTGELFF
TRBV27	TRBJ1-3	CASSPATSGNTIYF
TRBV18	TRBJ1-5	CASSPRGGGAGGNQPQHF
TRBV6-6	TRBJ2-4	CASASGGLAKNIQYF
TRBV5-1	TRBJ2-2	CASKASGLTGELFF
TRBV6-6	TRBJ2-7	CASSYPTGLAGYEQYF
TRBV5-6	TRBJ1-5	CASSSFEAVQPQHF
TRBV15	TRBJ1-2	CATSSPAQGGRGGYTF
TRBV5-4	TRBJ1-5	CASSSQGGRNQPQHF
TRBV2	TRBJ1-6	CASSLGEGNSPLHF